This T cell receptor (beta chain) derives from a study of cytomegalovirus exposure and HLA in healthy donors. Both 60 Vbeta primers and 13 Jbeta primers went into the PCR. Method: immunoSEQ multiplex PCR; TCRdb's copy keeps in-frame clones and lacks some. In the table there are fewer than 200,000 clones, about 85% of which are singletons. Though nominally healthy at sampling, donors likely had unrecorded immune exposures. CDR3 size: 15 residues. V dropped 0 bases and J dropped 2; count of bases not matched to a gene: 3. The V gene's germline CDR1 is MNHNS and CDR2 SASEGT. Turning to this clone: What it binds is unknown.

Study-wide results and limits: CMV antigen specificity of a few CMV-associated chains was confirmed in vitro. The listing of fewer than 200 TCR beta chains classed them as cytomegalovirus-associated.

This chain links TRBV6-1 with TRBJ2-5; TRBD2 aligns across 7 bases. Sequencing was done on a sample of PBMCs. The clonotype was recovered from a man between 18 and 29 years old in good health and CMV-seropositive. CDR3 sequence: CASSEAIGGQETQYF. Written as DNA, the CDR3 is TGTGCCAGCAGTGAAGCGATCGGGGGGCAAGAGACCCAGTACTTC.